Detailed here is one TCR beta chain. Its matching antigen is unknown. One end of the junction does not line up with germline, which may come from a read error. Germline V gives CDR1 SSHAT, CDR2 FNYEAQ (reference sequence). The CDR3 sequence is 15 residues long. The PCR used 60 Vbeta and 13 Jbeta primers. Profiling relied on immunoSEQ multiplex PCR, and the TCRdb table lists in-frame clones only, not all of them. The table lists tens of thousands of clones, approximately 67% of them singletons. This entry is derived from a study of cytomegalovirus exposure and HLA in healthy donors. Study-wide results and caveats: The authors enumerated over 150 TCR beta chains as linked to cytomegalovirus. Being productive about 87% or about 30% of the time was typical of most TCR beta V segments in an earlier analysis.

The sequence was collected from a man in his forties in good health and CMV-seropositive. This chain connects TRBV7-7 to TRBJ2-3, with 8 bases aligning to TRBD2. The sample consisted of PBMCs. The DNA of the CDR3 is TGTGCTAGCAGCTCACTAGCGGCCTACACAGATACGCAGTATTTT. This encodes CASSSLAAYTDTQYF.